The clone carrying this TCR beta chain was picked up many times. What it binds is unknown. On the basis of clinical symptoms, serum thyroxine and TRAb, thyroid ultrasound and orbital computed tomography, diagnoses were made. The source of the PBMCs was around 9 ml of fresh peripheral blood. This sample is drawn from a study of T cells in Graves' hyperthyroidism and ophthalmopathy. Study observations and caveats: Median prediction lead before ophthalmopathy onset was 6 to 8 months with the model. Blood also contained most expanded thyroid clonotypes above 0.001.

From RNA transcripts, TCR beta CDR3 regions were amplified. When the TCR CDR3 underwent first-round RT-PCR, the HTBI primer set was used. TCRdb reprocessed the multiplex PCR reads with MiXCR, giving one entry per CDR3 protein. Of more than 450,000 distinct CDR3 sequences listed, roughly 21% are singletons. The length of the CDR3 is 16 residues. J gave up 3 bases and V 5 bases, and 10 bases lay outside the gene matches. Germline V CDR1 and CDR2: MNHEY, SVGEGT. The source is a man aged 40-49 years with Graves' ophthalmopathy. Sequencing was carried out using blood. The chain joins TRBV6-2 or TRBV6-3 to TRBJ2-7, with 10 bases aligning to TRBD2. Here the CDR3 reads CASSSAGTSAFYEQYF. In DNA form, the CDR3 reads TGTGCCAGCAGTAGTGCCGGGACTAGCGCTTTCTACGAGCAGTACTTC.